The 2 T cell receptor beta chains below were found in one sample sequenced in a study of blood T cell dynamics during melanoma immunotherapy. This table comes from immunoSEQ multiplex PCR, and its TCRdb copy is limited to in-frame clones, with some not included. Here the sample spans more than 8,500 clones, about 85% being singletons. Stated time point: week 3, after first cycle of checkpoint inhibitor. This specimen was blood, taken from a patient treated with checkpoint blockade. These receptor sequences come from a human donor with melanoma.

In its sample, this clone was seen once. The chain employs TRBV5-1 and TRBJ2-7; the D is unclear. V was cut by 0 bases and J by 2 bases, with 9 bases left in between. The CDR3 has 14 amino acids. Looked up from germline, CDR1 is SGHRS and CDR2 is YFSETQ. CDR3 residues: CASSLDGRPYEQYF. CDR3 sequence (DNA): TGCGCCAGCAGCTTGGACGGCAGACCCTACGAGCAGTACTTC.

This chain uses TRBV5-1 with TRBJ1-1; 7 bases are shared with TRBD1. Germline V lookup: CDR1 SGHRS, CDR2 YFSETQ. The CDR3 is 14 residues long. Germline trimming cut 4 bases from V and 3 bases from J; bases unmatched to any gene: 6. The CDR3 loop is CASSARGEDTEAFF. The CDR3 nucleotides are TGCGCCAGCAGCGCCAGGGGGGAGGACACTGAAGCTTTCTTT.